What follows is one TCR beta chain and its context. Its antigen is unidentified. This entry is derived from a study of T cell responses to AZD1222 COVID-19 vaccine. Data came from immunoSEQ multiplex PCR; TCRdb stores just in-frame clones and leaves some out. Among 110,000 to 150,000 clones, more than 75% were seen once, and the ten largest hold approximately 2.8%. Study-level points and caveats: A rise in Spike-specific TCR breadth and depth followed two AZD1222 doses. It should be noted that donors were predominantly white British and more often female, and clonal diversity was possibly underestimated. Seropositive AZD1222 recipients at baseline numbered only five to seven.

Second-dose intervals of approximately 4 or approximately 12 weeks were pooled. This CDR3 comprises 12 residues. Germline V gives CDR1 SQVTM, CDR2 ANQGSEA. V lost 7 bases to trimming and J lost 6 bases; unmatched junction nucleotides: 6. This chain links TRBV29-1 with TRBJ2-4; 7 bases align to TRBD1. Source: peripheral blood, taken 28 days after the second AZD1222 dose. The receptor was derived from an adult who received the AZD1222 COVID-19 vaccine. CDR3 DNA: TGCAGCGCTACAGGGGTCGGAAACATTCAGTACTTC. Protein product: CSATGVGNIQYF.